The 18 T cell receptor beta chains listed next were all sequenced from one sample in a study of PD-L1 blockade in urothelial cancer. TCRdb keeps only in-frame clones here, not all; method: immunoSEQ multiplex PCR. The sample carries 25,000 to 35,000 clones, 84% recorded once. Time point indicated: peripheral blood 6 weeks after treatment start. This specimen was PBMCs, taken around atezolizumab (anti-PD-L1) treatment. The receptors stem from a man between 65 and 85 years old with urothelial cancer.

This chain joins TRBV7-2 and TRBJ2-3; TRBD2 matches at 8 bases. The CDR3 spans 15 residues. CDR1 is SGHTA and CDR2 is FQGNSA in the germline V gene. V was pared by 4 bases and J by 1 base, with 4 bases of the junction left unmatched. The CDR3 spells CASSSRREGTDTQYF. DNA of the CDR3: TGTGCCAGCAGCTCCAGGCGGGAGGGCACAGATACGCAGTATTTT.

The chain combines TRBV25-1 with TRBJ1-1; no clear D. The CDR3 covers 17 residues. CDR1 MGHDK and CDR2 SYGVNS come from the germline V gene. Trimming stripped 2 bases from V and 7 bases from J, with 23 bases between. CDR3 coding DNA: TGTGCCAGCAGTGAAGGGAGATTTGGGCCCCGCGGGTTTGAAGCTTTCTTT. Translated, it gives CASSEGRFGPRGFEAFF.

This clone was counted between two and nine times. The chain employs TRBV7-3 and TRBJ1-5, with a tentative D call TRBD1 (6 bases). This CDR3 comprises 14 residues. From germline, CDR1 is SGHTA and CDR2 FQGTGA. V lost 5 bases, J lost 4 bases, and 12 bases lay in between. The CDR3 loop reads CASSPGTSNQPQHF. The CDR3 DNA is TGTGCCAGCAGCCCCGGGACATCAAATCAGCCCCAGCATTTT.

The rearrangement joins TRBV5-1 to TRBJ2-5, with TRBD2 matching 11 bases. The CDR3 length is 16 residues. V lost 0 bases to trimming and J lost 5 bases; unmatched junction nucleotides: 6. CDR1 and CDR2 from the germline V gene are SGHRS and YFSETQ. CDR3 DNA sequence: TGCGCCAGCAGCTTGGCCGCACTAGCGGGAGTCGAGACCCAGTACTTC. The encoded protein is CASSLAALAGVETQYF.

This sequence joins TRBV5-4 and TRBJ2-5; maybe TRBD2 (6 bases). Trimming shortened V by 5 bases and J by 4 bases, and 21 bases separated the two germline ends. This CDR3 region has 16 residues. The germline V gene encodes CDR1 SGHNT and CDR2 YYREEE (reference sequence). The CDR3 DNA reads as TGTGCCAGCAGGAACCAGGACGGAGGAGGGAGAGAGACCCAGTACTTC. Translating it yields CASRNQDGGGRETQYF.

This chain uses TRBV7-3 with TRBJ2-3; 8 bases match TRBD1. The CDR3 has 15 amino acids. Germline CDR1 reads SGHTA; CDR2 reads FQGTGA. The J segment lost 1 base and the V segment lost 5 bases, leaving 5 bases of the junction unmatched. CDR3 sequence: CASSPGQGGTDTQYF. Here the CDR3 DNA reads TGTGCCAGCAGCCCAGGACAGGGAGGCACAGATACGCAGTATTTT.

This chain joins TRBV2 and TRBJ1-1; perhaps TRBD1 as D (5 bases). The germline CDR1 and CDR2 sequences are SNHLY and FYNNEI. V was trimmed by 2 bases and J by 6 bases, leaving 13 bases between them. The length of the CDR3 is 14 residues. The CDR3 DNA is TGTGCCAGCAGTGAACAAGCAGGGAAGGCTGAAGCTTTCTTT. Protein product: CASSEQAGKAEAFF.

In nucleotides, the CDR3 is TGTGCCAGCCGCCAGCAGGGGGGCTACAATCAGCCCCAGCATTTT. It encodes CASRQQGGYNQPQHF. The J gene is TRBJ1-5, the V gene TRBV27, with 7 bases identical to TRBD1. V was clipped by 8 bases and J by 3 bases; unmatched bases: 10. Germline values: CDR1 MNHEY, CDR2 SMNVEV (reference sequence). The CDR3 runs 15 residues.

V is TRBV11-3 and J is TRBJ2-1, with 8 bases aligning to TRBD2. CDR3 length: 12 residues. CDR1 and CDR2 from the germline V gene are SGHNT and YENEEA. The trim removed 6 bases at V and 10 bases at J, leaving 5 bases unmatched. The CDR3 bases are TGTGCCAGCAGGCAGGGACTAGGCGAGCAGTTCTTC. It encodes CASRQGLGEQFF.

With respect to this clone: One end of the junction varies from germline; a read error may be responsible. This sample includes further DNA sequences coding for the same CDR3. The V call is TRBV18, the J call TRBJ1-4, with a weak D call TRBD1 (6 bases). CDR1 and CDR2 (germline): KGHSH, LQKENI. The CDR3 has 15 residues. CDR3 sequence: CASSPPKGGGEKLFF. The CDR3 DNA follows: TGTGCCAGTTCACCACCTAAGGGAGGGGGTGAAAAACTGTTTTTT.

The chain uses TRBV7-3 and TRBJ2-5, with D possibly TRBD2 on 6 matching bases. Germline loops: CDR1 SGHTA, CDR2 FQGTGA. The CDR3 loop spans 17 amino acids. The V gene lost 0 bases and the J gene lost 3 bases, with 17 bases spanning the gap. CDR3 DNA: TGTGCCAGCAGCTTAACGGGCCGACTAGGGTTTGAAGAGACCCAGTACTTC. Translation gives CASSLTGRLGFEETQYF.

The table lists this clone with a count of one. The chain couples TRBV28 to TRBJ2-7; TRBD1 matches at 7 bases. The CDR3 is made up of 16 amino acids. V dropped 6 bases and J dropped 2; count of bases not matched to a gene: 13. Germline lookup yields CDR1 MDHEN and CDR2 SYDVKM. The CDR3 DNA reads TGTGCCAGCAGCCAAGCCGTTCTTGACAGGGCCTACGAGCAGTACTTC. Translation: CASSQAVLDRAYEQYF.

The chain joins TRBV7-9 to TRBJ2-7, with 7 nucleotides matching TRBD1. CDR1 and CDR2 from the germline V gene are SEHNR and FQNEAQ (reference sequence). CDR3 size: 12 residues. V was clipped by 5 bases and J by 7 bases; unmatched bases: 5. The DNA for the CDR3 is TGTGCCAGCAGCGTGCAGGGGGATGAGCAGTACTTC. Translation gives CASSVQGDEQYF.

This clone was seen only a few times. This chain joins TRBV5-6 and TRBJ2-6, with TRBD1 matching 8 bases. The CDR3 consists of 16 residues. CDR1 is SGHDT and CDR2 is YYEEEE in the germline V gene. V was pared by 4 bases and J by 0 bases, with 3 bases of the junction left unmatched. CDR3: CASSQGTGSGANVLTF. The CDR3 bases are TGTGCCAGCAGCCAAGGGACAGGCTCTGGGGCCAACGTCCTGACTTTC.

The J gene is TRBJ2-5, the V gene TRBV19; TRBD1 matches at 11 bases. Germline assignment: CDR1 LNHDA and CDR2 SQIVND (reference sequence). This CDR3 region has 15 residues. After removal of 4 bases from V and 4 bases from J, the junction contained 5 bases not matched to a gene. The CDR3 DNA is TGTGCCAGTAGTACCTCGGGACAGGGGGTAGAGACCCAGTACTTC. It encodes CASSTSGQGVETQYF.

V and J are TRBV5-1 and TRBJ1-2; no definite D call. Germline assignment: CDR1 SGHRS and CDR2 YFSETQ. V was pared by 5 bases and J by 1 base, with 9 bases between. The CDR3 is 13 residues long. CDR3 sequence: CASREGINYGYTF. In DNA form, the CDR3 reads TGCGCCAGCAGAGAGGGAATTAACTATGGCTACACCTTC.

The J gene is TRBJ2-7, the V gene TRBV5-1; 8 bases agree with TRBD1. The CDR3 totals 14 residues. Germline V gene lookup returns CDR1 SGHRS and CDR2 YFSETQ. V trimming: 0 bases; J trimming: 4 bases; junction bases outside the gene matches: 3. The CDR3 reads CASSLGQGWYEQYF. The DNA for the CDR3 is TGCGCCAGCAGCTTGGGACAGGGGTGGTACGAGCAGTACTTC.

CDR3 loop: CASSMRQVGNTIYF. In DNA, the CDR3 is TGTGCCAGCAGCATGCGACAGGTCGGAAACACCATATATTTT. The genes are TRBV7-9 and TRBJ1-3; a possible D gene is TRBD1 (6 bases). This CDR3 region has 14 residues. The germline V gene has CDR1 SEHNR and CDR2 FQNEAQ (reference sequence). Trimming stripped 5 bases from V and 4 bases from J, with 12 bases between.